What follows are 7 T cell receptor beta chains derived from one specimen sequenced in a study of shared clonotypes between healthy human individuals (dated by TCRdb to about 2020). Preparation of the library involved the immunoSEQ multiplex PCR assay. Not all clones reach the TCRdb copy of this immuneACCESS table, which keeps in-frame sequences only. Checked studies attribute under half of the gap to unresolved V genes and leave the rest unexplained. Counted in this sample were fewer than 200,000 clones; 85% to 95% of them appeared once. The ten largest clones represent around 0.067% of the sample. Sequencing was carried out using naive CD4+ T cells sorted from blood. The meaning of the sample's cell subset or site label: CD45RA+ positively selected. Receptor source: a woman in her twenties or thirties in good health.

The V call is TRBV6-5, the J call TRBJ2-1, with no clear D. This CDR3 has 14 residues. Trimming took off 2 bases at V and 0 bases at J, with 5 bases between the two ends. The germline V gene encodes CDR1 MNHEY and CDR2 SVGAGI. CDR3 in DNA: TGTGCCAGCAGTTACACCGCCTCCTACAATGAGCAGTTCTTC. Encoded protein: CASSYTASYNEQFF.

The V call is TRBV6-5, the J call TRBJ1-2; D is uncertain. CDR1 is MNHEY and CDR2 is SVGAGI in the germline V gene. Trimming cost V 0 bases and J 6 bases, with 5 bases left between them. The length of the CDR3 is 12 residues. CDR3 region: CASSYSGNGYTF. The CDR3 DNA follows: TGTGCCAGCAGTTACTCAGGGAATGGCTACACCTTC.

The rearrangement joins TRBV6-1 to TRBJ2-7; tentative D call: TRBD2 (6 bases). Trimming cost V 7 bases and J 2 bases, with 15 bases left between them. Germline-derived CDR1 and CDR2 are MNHNS and SASEGT. CDR3 length: 14 amino acids. The CDR3 loop reads CASKGGAVTYEQYF. The CDR3 nucleotides read TGTGCCAGCAAAGGAGGGGCGGTGACCTACGAGCAGTACTTC.

The rearrangement joins TRBV19 to TRBJ1-1; 7 nucleotides line up with TRBD1. Germline CDR1 and CDR2: LNHDA and SQIVND (reference sequence). The CDR3 is 15 amino acids. V lost 4 bases to trimming and J lost 0 bases; unmatched junction nucleotides: 5. The CDR3 loop reads CASSTWTGVNTEAFF. The CDR3 DNA is TGTGCCAGTAGTACATGGACAGGAGTGAACACTGAAGCTTTCTTT.

V is TRBV4-1 and J is TRBJ2-7; maybe TRBD2 (6 bases). Germline V gives CDR1 MGHRA, CDR2 YSYEKL. Trimming shortened V by 1 base and J by 4 bases, and 17 bases separated the two germline ends. There are 16 residues in the CDR3. CDR3 sequence: CASSQGRGGAQYEQYF. DNA of the CDR3: TGCGCCAGCAGCCAAGGTCGCGGCGGGGCACAATACGAGCAGTACTTC.

This chain uses TRBV10-1 with TRBJ2-5; 7 bases line up with TRBD2. The J call may be incorrect, as the DNA end agrees better with TRBJ2-7. The CDR3 totals 14 residues. CDR1 and CDR2 (germline): WNHNN, SYGVQD (reference sequence). CDR3 protein: CASSGTGGWDEQYF. CDR3 in DNA: TGCGCCAGCAGTGGAACGGGAGGTTGGGACGAGCAGTACTTC.

This clone was counted between two and nine times. The chain is built from TRBV7-3 and TRBJ2-7; the match to TRBD1 covers 7 bases. Losses at the gene ends were 6 bases for V and 1 base for J; bases not matched to a gene: 6. CDR1 SGHTA and CDR2 FQGTGA come from the germline V gene. CDR3 length: 14 residues. CDR3 loop: CASSLTTGSYEQYF. The CDR3 DNA reads TGTGCCAGCAGTCTTACGACAGGGTCCTACGAGCAGTACTTC. Looking up the rest from reference TRBV7-3 and TRBJ2-7 gives the full variable domain: GAGVSQTPSNKVTEKGKYVELRCDPISGHTALYWYRQSLGQGPEFLIYFQGTGAADDSGLPNDRFFAVRPEGSVSTLKIQRTERGDSAVYLCASSLTTGSYEQYFGPGTRLTVT.